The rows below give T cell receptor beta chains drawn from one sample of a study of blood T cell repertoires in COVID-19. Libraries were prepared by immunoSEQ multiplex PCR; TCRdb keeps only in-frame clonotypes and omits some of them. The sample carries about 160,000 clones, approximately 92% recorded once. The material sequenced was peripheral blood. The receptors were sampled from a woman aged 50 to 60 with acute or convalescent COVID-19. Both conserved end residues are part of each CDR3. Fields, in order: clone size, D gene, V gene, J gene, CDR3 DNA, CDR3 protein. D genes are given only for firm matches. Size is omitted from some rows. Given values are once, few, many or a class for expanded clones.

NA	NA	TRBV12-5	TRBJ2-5	TGTGCTAGTGGTTTGGTATTGACCACGGGGGGCTCCATAGAGACCCAGTACTTC	CASGLVLTTGGSIETQYF
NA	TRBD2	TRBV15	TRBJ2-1	TGTGCCCCGCGGACTAGCGGGGGCCTTTACAATGAGCAGTTCTTC	CAPRTSGGLYNEQFF
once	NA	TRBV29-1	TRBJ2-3	TGCAGCGTTGAATGGATCAGGGGGGGCACAGATACGCAGTATTTT	CSVEWIRGGTDTQYF
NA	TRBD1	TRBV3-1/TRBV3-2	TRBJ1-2	TGTGCCAGCAGCCAAGTATGGACAGGGATCGCTGGCTACACCTTC	CASSQVWTGIAGYTF
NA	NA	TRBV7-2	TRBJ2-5	TGTGCCAGCAGCTTTCAGGGGGGCGAGACCCAGTACTTC	CASSFQGGETQYF
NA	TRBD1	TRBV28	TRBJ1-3	TGTGCCAGCAGTTCAAACGGACAGGGACGCTCTGGAAACACCATATATTTT	CASSSNGQGRSGNTIYF
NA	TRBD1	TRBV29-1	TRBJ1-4	TGCAGCGCCGGGGGTGGGACAGCAAATGAAAAACTGTTTTTT	CSAGGGTANEKLFF
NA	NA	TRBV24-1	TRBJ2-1	TGTGCCACCAGTGAGAGACTAGAGGCTAGAGGGAATGAGCAGTTCTTC	CATSERLEARGNEQFF
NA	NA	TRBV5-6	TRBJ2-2	TGTGCCAGCAGCCGTGTTGCCGGGGAGCTGTTTTTT	CASSRVAGELFF
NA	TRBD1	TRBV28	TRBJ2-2	TGTGCCAGCAGTTCGGGACAGGCCCCCGGGGAGCTGTTTTTT	CASSSGQAPGELFF
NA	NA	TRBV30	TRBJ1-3	TGTGCCTGGACACCAGATTCCTCTGGAAACACCATATATTTT	CAWTPDSSGNTIYF
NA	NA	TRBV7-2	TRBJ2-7	TGTGCCAGCAGCTTAGAGAGGGCCGACCTTGAGTACGAGCAGTACTTC	CASSLERADLEYEQYF
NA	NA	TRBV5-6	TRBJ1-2	TGTGCCAGCAGCTTGGGTCCGGAGAACTATGGCTACACCTTC	CASSLGPENYGYTF
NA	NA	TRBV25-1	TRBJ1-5	TGTGCCAGCAGTGAGCAGGGTCGGAATCAGCCCCAGCATTTT	CASSEQGRNQPQHF
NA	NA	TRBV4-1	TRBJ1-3	TGCGCCAGCAGCCGGGTGGCAGGGTGGGACACCATATATTTT	CASSRVAGWDTIYF
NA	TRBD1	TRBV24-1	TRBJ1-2	TGTGCCACCAGTGATTTAGGAAGGGGGCGCGATTATCGCTACACCTTC	CATSDLGRGRDYRYTF
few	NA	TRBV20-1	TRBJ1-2	TGCAGTGCTAGTGCCTTCATCGGTGGCTACACCTTC	CSASAFIGGYTF
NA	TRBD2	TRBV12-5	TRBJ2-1	TGTGCTAGTGGGAGAAGCGGGAGCTCCTACAATGAGCAGTTCTTC	CASGRSGSSYNEQFF
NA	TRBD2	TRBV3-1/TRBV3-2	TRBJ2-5	TGTGCCAGCAGCCAAGGCGGGACTAGCGGGAGGGGAGAGACCCAGTACTTC	CASSQGGTSGRGETQYF
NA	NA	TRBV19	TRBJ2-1	TGTGCCAGTAGTATAGACAGGGACTCCTACAATGAGCAGTTCTTC	CASSIDRDSYNEQFF
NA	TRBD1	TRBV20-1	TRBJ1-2	TGCAGTGCTAGTGTACAGGGGGGAAACTATGGCTACACCTTC	CSASVQGGNYGYTF
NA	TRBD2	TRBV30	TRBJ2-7	TGTGCCTTAGCGGGTCGGTCCACCTACGAGCAGTACTTC	CALAGRSTYEQYF
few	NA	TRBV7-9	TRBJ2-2	TGTGCCAGCAACGGCGGGGGGACAGGGAGTACCGGGGAGCTGTTTTTT	CASNGGGTGSTGELFF
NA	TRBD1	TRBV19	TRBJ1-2	TGTGCCAGCGGGACAGGGGAAGGTCTAGGCTACACCTTC	CASGTGEGLGYTF
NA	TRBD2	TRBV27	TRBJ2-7	TGTGCCAGCAGTTTAATAGCGGGAGAGCAGTACTTC	CASSLIAGEQYF
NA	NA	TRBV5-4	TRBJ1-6	TGTGCCAGCAGCTTGGGTCAGAATTCACCCCTCCACTTT	CASSLGQNSPLHF
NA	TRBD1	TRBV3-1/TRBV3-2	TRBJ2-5	TGTGCCAGCAGCCCCCGACAGGGGGGAGAGACCCAGTACTTC	CASSPRQGGETQYF
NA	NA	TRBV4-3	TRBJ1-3	TGCGCCAGCAGCCAGGCGACAGATTCCTCTGGAAACACCATATATTTT	CASSQATDSSGNTIYF
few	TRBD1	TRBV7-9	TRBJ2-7	TGTGCCAGCAGCTCGGGGACAGGGAGCTACGAGCAGTACTTC	CASSSGTGSYEQYF
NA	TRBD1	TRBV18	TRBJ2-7	TGTGCCAGCTCACCATCAGGGACAGGATTTTTCTACGAGCAGTACTTC	CASSPSGTGFFYEQYF
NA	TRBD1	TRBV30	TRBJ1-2	TGTGCCTGGGAAGGACAGGGGGTCACTTCCTATGGCTACACCTTC	CAWEGQGVTSYGYTF
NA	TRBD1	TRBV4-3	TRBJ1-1	TGCGCCAGCAGCCAGACAGGGCTCACTGAAGCTTTCTTT	CASSQTGLTEAFF
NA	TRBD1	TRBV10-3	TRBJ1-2	TGTGCCATCAGCGGGACAGGGGAGATCTACACCTTC	CAISGTGEIYTF